This is a list of T cell receptor beta chains from one sample in a study of breast tumors, draining lymph nodes, adjacent tissues. TCRdb ran MiXCR on the multiplex PCR reads and lists one entry per CDR3 protein. The data hold roughly 130,000 distinct CDR3 sequences, with just under 20% observed a single time. The specimen sequenced was axillary lymph node tissue. The receptors come from a female donor with breast cancer. Some clones in this sample may be carry-over from other donors' samples. Both conserved end residues are part of each CDR3. D genes are given only for firm matches. Clone size, where shown, is once, few, many, or a class for clones that have expanded.

D gene | clone size | J gene | V gene | CDR3 protein | CDR3 DNA
TRBD1 | NA | TRBJ2-1 | TRBV13 | CASSSTGGLINYNEQFF | TGTGCCAGCAGCAGTACAGGGGGACTCATTAACTACAATGAGCAGTTCTTC
NA | NA | TRBJ2-3 | TRBV6-1 | CASSGGRVGTQYF | TGTGCCAGCAGTGGGGGTAGGGTGGGTACGCAGTATTTT
TRBD1 | many | TRBJ2-2 | TRBV7-9 | CASILNSDRAGELFF | TGTGCCAGCATCCTTAACTCGGACAGGGCGGGGGAGCTGTTTTTT
NA | many | TRBJ1-2 | TRBV20-1 | CSARGVVGPPGGYTF | TGCAGTGCTAGAGGGGTAGTAGGACCTCCGGGAGGCTACACCTTC
NA | many | TRBJ1-5 | TRBV20-1 | CSAPQGYNQPQHF | TGCAGTGCACCGCAAGGGTATAATCAGCCCCAGCATTTT
NA | many | TRBJ1-6 | TRBV30 | CAWSRGLSPLHF | TGTGCCTGGAGTCGGGGGTTGTCACCCCTCCACTTT
TRBD1 | many | TRBJ1-6 | TRBV20-1 | CSACPPGQIFSPLHF | TGCAGTGCTTGCCCCCCGGGACAGATATTTTCACCCCTCCACTTT
TRBD1 | few | TRBJ2-7 | TRBV28 | CASSLPGQGSYEQYF | TGTGCCAGCAGTTTACCAGGACAGGGATCCTACGAGCAGTACTTC
TRBD1 | many | TRBJ2-1 | TRBV19 | CASSISLGQGPFNEQFF | TGTGCCAGTAGTATATCCCTGGGACAGGGGCCTTTTAATGAGCAGTTCTTC
TRBD1 | many | TRBJ2-3 | TRBV5-6 | CASSLLSGTGTDTQYF | TGTGCCAGCAGCCTCTTGAGTGGGACAGGGACAGATACGCAGTATTTT
TRBD1 | many | TRBJ2-3 | TRBV19 | CASSITGGDTDTQYF | TGTGCCAGTAGTATCACAGGGGGTGATACAGATACGCAGTATTTT
NA | many | TRBJ1-2 | TRBV12-3/TRBV12-4 | CASSFGGYGYTF | TGTGCCAGCAGTTTCGGAGGCTATGGCTACACCTTC
NA | few | TRBJ1-2 | TRBV3-1 | CASSQFARQPGYTF | TGTGCCAGCAGCCAATTTGCCAGGCAGCCTGGCTACACCTTC
NA | many | TRBJ2-1 | TRBV16 | CASSQFLTSLEQFF | TGTGCCAGCAGCCAATTCCTGACTAGTTTAGAGCAGTTCTTC
NA | many | TRBJ2-2 | TRBV20-1 | CSARGNRYNTGELFF | TGCAGTGCTAGAGGAAACCGCTACAACACCGGGGAGCTGTTTTTT
NA | many | TRBJ2-7 | TRBV6-1 | CASSERRVHYEGQYF | TGTGCCAGCAGTGAACGGCGGGTACACTACGAGGGGCAGTACTTC
TRBD2 | many | TRBJ2-1 | TRBV10-3 | CAISPTSGGDEQFF | TGTGCCATCAGCCCGACTAGCGGCGGCGATGAGCAGTTCTTC
TRBD2 | many | TRBJ2-3 | TRBV5-1 | CASSWGGEADTQYF | TGCGCCAGCAGCTGGGGGGGAGAGGCAGATACGCAGTATTTT
TRBD1 | many | TRBJ1-2 | TRBV29-1 | CSVGTGVGYGYTF | TGCAGCGTAGGGACAGGGGTAGGGTATGGCTACACCTTC
NA | many | TRBJ2-5 | TRBV3-1 | CASSLGPGETQYF | TGTGCCAGCAGCCTCGGTCCCGGGGAGACCCAGTACTTC
NA | many | TRBJ2-3 | TRBV7-9 | CASSPTGAYTDTQYF | TGTGCCAGCAGCCCGACTGGAGCTTACACAGATACGCAGTATTTT
NA | many | TRBJ2-1 | TRBV20-1 | CSSGQPSYNEQFF | TGCAGTTCCGGACAGCCCTCCTACAATGAGCAGTTCTTC
NA | NA | TRBJ2-1 | TRBV7-9 | CASSPAGEQFF | TGTGCCAGCAGCCCCGCCGGTGAGCAGTTCTTC
TRBD1 | NA | TRBJ1-1 | TRBV7-9 | CASSPGTGVPLNTEAFF | TGTGCCAGCAGCCCAGGGACAGGGGTACCTCTGAACACTGAAGCTTTCTTT
NA | many | TRBJ1-5 | TRBV5-1 | CASSLGGSNQPQHF | TGCGCCAGCAGCTTGGGGGGTAGCAATCAGCCCCAGCATTTT
NA | NA | TRBJ1-5 | TRBV20-1 | CSARAPWTEQNQPQHF | TGCAGTGCGCGTGCCCCATGGACAGAACAGAATCAGCCCCAGCATTTT
TRBD2 | many | TRBJ2-1 | TRBV19 | CASSILAGERNEQFF | TGTGCCAGTAGTATTCTAGCGGGAGAACGCAATGAGCAGTTCTTC
NA | NA | TRBJ1-4 | TRBV27 | CASRSRFAVTNEKLFF | TGTGCCAGCAGGTCCCGGTTTGCAGTCACTAATGAAAAACTGTTTTTT
TRBD1 | many | TRBJ1-4 | TRBV2 | CASAGQSNEKLFF | TGTGCCAGCGCGGGACAGAGTAATGAAAAACTGTTTTTT
NA | NA | TRBJ1-4 | TRBV3-1 | CAGTLSTTNEKLFF | TGTGCCGGCACCCTTTCTACGACTAATGAAAAACTGTTTTTT
TRBD2 | NA | TRBJ2-5 | TRBV6-9 | CASTRPSGGALETQYF | TGTGCCAGCACCCGTCCTAGCGGGGGGGCTTTGGAGACCCAGTACTTC
NA | many | TRBJ2-7 | TRBV5-1 | CASSLAEKRRHRNYEQYF | TGCGCCAGCAGCTTGGCCGAAAAAAGGAGACACCGGAACTACGAGCAGTACTTC
TRBD1 | many | TRBJ1-2 | TRBV11-2 | CASSKGPGQGGSGYTF | TGTGCCAGCAGTAAGGGCCCGGGACAGGGGGGTTCGGGCTACACCTTC
TRBD1 | many | TRBJ2-1 | TRBV15 | CATSRGGQPSYNEQFF | TGTGCCACCAGCAGAGGGGGACAGCCCTCCTACAATGAGCAGTTCTTC
NA | many | TRBJ2-6 | TRBV6-6 | CASSLERILSGANVLTF | TGTGCCAGCAGTTTGGAGCGGATCCTCTCTGGGGCCAACGTCCTGACTTTC
NA | many | TRBJ2-3 | TRBV7-3 | CASSRSGLGADTQYF | TGTGCCAGCAGCAGATCGGGGCTCGGCGCAGATACGCAGTATTTT
TRBD2 | many | TRBJ2-7 | TRBV9 | CASSPRGSGGFSYEQYF | TGTGCCAGCAGCCCACGAGGGTCGGGAGGTTTCTCCTACGAGCAGTACTTC
NA | NA | TRBJ2-6 | TRBV7-2 | CASSLARSGANVLTF | TGTGCCAGCAGCTTAGCCCGCTCTGGGGCCAACGTCCTGACTTTC
TRBD2 | many | TRBJ2-3 | TRBV20-1 | CSAGTSGPTDTQYF | TGCAGTGCCGGGACTAGCGGTCCCACAGATACGCAGTATTTT
TRBD1 | many | TRBJ1-4 | TRBV5-6 | CASSQGGWGEKLFF | TGTGCCAGCAGCCAGGGGGGTTGGGGTGAAAAACTGTTTTTT